The 27 T cell receptor beta chains below were found in one sample sequenced in a study of neurological immune-mediated disorders. Time point described: longitudinal time-point 2. TCRdb reanalysed the 5' RACE reads using MiXCR and keeps one entry per CDR3 protein. The sample records about 80,000 distinct CDR3 sequences, nearly 6% being singletons. Sequencing was carried out using PBMCs. Receptors originate from a woman aged 55-69 years with multiple sclerosis.

A few counts support this clonotype. Given a much more abundant clone one base away, this may be a read error. This chain connects TRBV20-1 to TRBJ2-3; 10 bases map to TRBD2. The CDR3 totals 14 residues. CDR1 is DFQATT, CDR2 SNEGSKA, per germline (reference sequence). V dropped 8 bases and J dropped 2; count of bases not matched to a gene: 7. CDR3 loop: CSCPSGGITDTQYF. The CDR3 region has the DNA TGCAGTTGCCCTAGCGGGGGAATCACAGATACGCAGTATTTT.

This clonotype was picked up a small number of times. The chain combines TRBV7-6 with TRBJ2-7, with 11 positions matching TRBD2. Germline CDR1 SGHVS, CDR2 FNYEAQ. Unmatched junction bases numbered 7, after V lost 1 base and J lost 5 bases. The CDR3 totals 16 residues. CDR3 sequence reads: CASSLGRGTSGDEQYF. CDR3 in DNA: TGTGCCAGCAGCTTAGGACGCGGGACTAGCGGCGACGAGCAGTACTTC. Looking up the rest from reference TRBV7-6 and TRBJ2-7 gives the full variable domain: GAGVSQSPRYKVTKRGQDVALRCDPISGHVSLYWYRQALGQGPEFLTYFNYEAQQDKSGLPNDRFSAERPEGSISTLTIQRTEQRDSAMYRCASSLGRGTSGDEQYFGPGTRLTVT.

This clonotype has a handful of counts. The chain is built from TRBV7-8 and TRBJ2-2; D not certain. Germline V gene data show CDR1 as SGHVS and CDR2 as FQNEAQ. V lost 0 bases to trimming and J lost 3 bases, with 5 bases between them. CDR3 length: 14 residues. CDR3 in DNA: TGTGCCAGCAGCTTAGCCACCTACACCGGGGAGCTGTTTTTT. The encoded protein is CASSLATYTGELFF.

The V and J genes are TRBV3-1 and TRBJ2-1; D gene uncertain. This CDR3 region has 15 residues. V gave up 4 bases and J gave up 2 bases, with 12 bases separating them. Germline V gene lookup returns CDR1 LGHDT and CDR2 YNNKEL (reference sequence). CDR3: CASSPDKGTYNEQFF. CDR3 nucleotides: TGTGCCAGCAGCCCAGACAAGGGTACCTACAATGAGCAGTTCTTC.

There are many counts of this clonotype. CDR3 region: CSAAPGGTDTQYF. The CDR3 DNA reads TGCAGTGCTGCACCCGGGGGGACAGATACGCAGTATTTT. This chain uses TRBV20-1 with TRBJ2-3; 7 bases match TRBD2. Germline V gene lookup returns CDR1 DFQATT and CDR2 SNEGSKA (reference sequence). This CDR3 is built from 13 residues. J gave up 3 bases and V 5 bases, and 5 bases lay outside the gene matches.

This clonotype was detected ten times or more. V gene TRBV7-9 combines with J gene TRBJ2-5; tentative D call: TRBD2 (6 bases). CDR1 and CDR2 from the germline V gene are SEHNR and FQNEAQ (reference sequence). V was trimmed by 6 bases and J by 3 bases, leaving 14 bases between them. This CDR3 is 14 amino acids long. The CDR3 DNA is TGTGCCAGCAGGAGAGCGGGTCCGGAAGAGACCCAGTACTTC. It encodes CASRRAGPEETQYF.

A few counts support this clonotype. The chain has TRBV6-4 and TRBJ1-2; weak D call: TRBD1 (5 bases). The V gene's germline CDR1 is MRHNA and CDR2 SNTAGT. This CDR3 comprises 16 residues. Trimming took 0 bases from V and 7 from J, leaving 18 bases between them. CDR3 sequence reads: CASSDSGDSLFGGYTF. The CDR3 DNA sequence: TGTGCCAGCAGTGACTCGGGGGATTCTCTATTTGGTGGCTACACCTTC.

This clonotype has a count of ten or more. This sequence joins TRBV7-6 and TRBJ1-6; possible D gene TRBD1, 5 bases. V was clipped by 1 base and J by 8 bases, with 9 bases between them. Germline V gene sequence: CDR1 SGHVS, CDR2 FNYEAQ. CDR3 length: 14 residues. The CDR3 spells CASSLDDRDSPLHF. The CDR3 bases are TGTGCCAGCAGCTTAGACGACAGAGATTCACCCCTCCACTTT. The variable domain in full, with the rest retrieved from reference TRBV7-6 and TRBJ1-6, is GAGVSQSPRYKVTKRGQDVALRCDPISGHVSLYWYRQALGQGPEFLTYFNYEAQQDKSGLPNDRFSAERPEGSISTLTIQRTEQRDSAMYRCASSLDDRDSPLHFGNGTRLTVT.

Many counts were recorded for this clonotype. This chain uses TRBV5-1 with TRBJ2-6, with 8 positions matching TRBD1. V dropped 3 bases and J dropped 0; count of bases not matched to a gene: 20. CDR3 length equals 22 residues. Germline CDR1 SGHRS, CDR2 YFSETQ. The CDR3: CASSSTRQGALAGSSGANVLTF. CDR3 in DNA: TGCGCCAGCAGCTCCACGCGGCAGGGGGCTTTGGCGGGGTCCTCTGGGGCCAACGTCCTGACTTTC.

This clonotype has at least ten counts. The chain carries TRBV4-1 and TRBJ1-2, with D hard to call. V was cut by 4 bases and J by 0 bases, with 12 bases left in between. Germline V lookup: CDR1 MGHRA, CDR2 YSYEKL. There are 15 residues in the CDR3. CDR3 DNA sequence: TGCGCCAGCAGCCCCGGAACGGGCCCTAACTATGGCTACACCTTC. It translates to CASSPGTGPNYGYTF.

This clonotype came up many times. The CDR3 loop is CASGRTETEQFF. As DNA, the CDR3 is TGTGCCAGCGGAAGGACCGAAACTGAGCAGTTCTTC. The J gene is TRBJ2-1, the V gene TRBV28; D ambiguous. This CDR3 comprises 12 residues. V dropped 8 bases and J dropped 9 bases, with 14 bases sitting between them. Germline V gene sequence: CDR1 MDHEN, CDR2 SYDVKM.

This clonotype has at least ten counts. V is TRBV3-1 and J is TRBJ2-7; D uncertain. The germline CDR1 and CDR2 sequences are LGHDT and YNNKEL (reference sequence). V lost 4 bases and J 4 bases, leaving 8 bases between the germline ends. The CDR3 sequence is 12 residues long. CDR3 coding DNA: TGTGCCAGCAGCCTGTTGGGGTACGAGCAGTACTTC. This translates into CASSLLGYEQYF.

There are many counts of this clonotype. This chain uses TRBV12-3 or TRBV12-4 with TRBJ1-5; TRBD1 is a possible D gene (6 bases). The V gene lost 2 bases and the J gene lost 2 bases, with 10 bases spanning the gap. The CDR3 spans 15 residues. The CDR3 sequence is CASSLPTGRNQPQHF. In DNA form, the CDR3 reads TGTGCCAGCAGTTTACCTACAGGGCGCAATCAGCCCCAGCATTTT.

This clonotype was recorded at least ten times. The CDR3 region is CASSSQGAINEQYF. Written as DNA, the CDR3 is TGCGCCAGCAGCTCACAGGGGGCGATCAACGAGCAGTACTTC. The chain employs TRBV5-1 and TRBJ2-7, with 9 bases aligning to TRBD1. This CDR3 spans 14 amino acids. Trimming cost V 3 bases and J 5 bases; bases outside gene matches: 6. Per the germline V gene, CDR1 is SGHRS and CDR2 is YFSETQ.

This clonotype was counted ten times or more. This rearrangement joins TRBV28 to TRBJ1-5; TRBD1 is a possible D gene (5 bases). CDR3 size: 17 residues. V lost 7 bases and J lost 0, with 19 bases in between. Germline lookup yields CDR1 MDHEN and CDR2 SYDVKM. The CDR3 bases are TGTGCCAGCACCTATGGGGGAGTGATAAATAGCAATCAGCCCCAGCATTTT. Translated: CASTYGGVINSNQPQHF. Supplemented by reference TRBV28 and TRBJ1-5, the full variable domain reads DVKVTQSSRYLVKRTGEKVFLECVQDMDHENMFWYRQDPGLGLRLIYFSYDVKMKEKGDIPEGYSVSREKKERFSLILESASTNQTSMYLCASTYGGVINSNQPQHFGDGTRLSIL.

This clonotype was recorded at least ten times. This chain joins TRBV7-2 and TRBJ2-5; a possible D gene is TRBD2 (6 bases). Germline V gene sequence: CDR1 SGHTA, CDR2 FQGNSA. The V gene lost 1 base and the J gene lost 5 bases, with 11 bases spanning the gap. This CDR3 is 14 amino acids long. CDR3 region: CASSLVGGTETQYF. CDR3 sequence (DNA): TGTGCCAGCAGCTTAGTTGGAGGGACGGAGACCCAGTACTTC.

This clonotype turned up a few times. The genes are TRBV7-2 and TRBJ1-1; TRBD1 aligns across 11 bases. The CDR3 covers 15 residues. Germline V gene sequence: CDR1 SGHTA, CDR2 FQGNSA. The trim removed 4 bases at V and 4 bases at J, leaving 5 bases unmatched. CDR3: CASSSDRGRVTEAFF. DNA for the CDR3: TGTGCCAGCAGCTCGGACAGGGGGCGAGTCACTGAAGCTTTCTTT.

This clonotype was found many times. The CDR3 protein is CASSLGTGDEKLFF. The CDR3 DNA follows: TGCGCCAGCAGCTTGGGGACAGGGGATGAAAAACTGTTTTTT. V is TRBV5-1 and J is TRBJ1-4, with 9 bases that match TRBD1. The V segment lost 0 bases and the J segment 6 bases; nucleotides outside the gene matches: 0. Germline V gene data show CDR1 as SGHRS and CDR2 as YFSETQ. This CDR3 contains 14 residues.

This clonotype was seen ten or more times. The V call is TRBV20-1, the J call TRBJ2-3; D call uncertain. Germline loops: CDR1 DFQATT, CDR2 SNEGSKA (reference sequence). V was cut by 6 bases and J by 4 bases, with 8 bases left in between. There are 11 residues in the CDR3. CDR3 DNA sequence: TGCAGTGCCGGCGAGCCAGATACGCAGTATTTT. This translates into CSAGEPDTQYF.

V usage is TRBV20-1 and J usage is TRBJ2-5, with D perhaps TRBD2 (5 bases). The germline V and J ends were trimmed by 8 bases and 8 bases, with 21 bases remaining between them. This CDR3 is built from 13 residues. The germline V gene encodes CDR1 DFQATT and CDR2 SNEGSKA (reference sequence). Written as DNA, the CDR3 is TGCAGTCCCCCGACCCGGCCCCGGGGTACCCAGTACTTC. Translated, it gives CSPPTRPRGTQYF.

In its sample, this clonotype was seen many times. J is TRBJ2-1 and V is TRBV7-9, with TRBD1 identical over 9 bases. The CDR3 runs to 16 residues. V shed 5 bases, J shed 6 bases, and the junction held 11 bases outside the gene matches. The V gene's germline CDR1 is SEHNR and CDR2 FQNEAQ (reference sequence). The CDR3: CASSPGGQGESNEQFF. The CDR3 DNA sequence: TGTGCCAGCAGCCCGGGGGGACAGGGTGAATCCAATGAGCAGTTCTTC.

This clonotype was observed many times. Sequence at one end of the junction differs from germline and may be a read error. The chain carries TRBV6-5 and TRBJ2-1; D call uncertain. The CDR3 extends over 11 amino acids. CDR1 MNHEY and CDR2 SVGAGI come from the germline V gene. CDR3 in DNA: TGTGCCAGCACTAGGCCGAGAGAGCGGTTCTTC. Translating gives CASTRPRERFF.

This clonotype was detected many times. V and J are TRBV12-3 or TRBV12-4 and TRBJ2-3; perhaps TRBD1 as D (6 bases). Trimming left V 5 bases short and J 5 bases short, with 17 bases between. The CDR3 is made up of 15 amino acids. The CDR3 sequence: CASSPGTFDLDTQYF. DNA of the CDR3: TGTGCCAGCAGTCCCGGGACATTTGACCTAGATACGCAGTATTTT.

This clonotype was detected many times. The V call is TRBV25-1, the J call TRBJ1-4; maybe TRBD1 (6 bases). Germline lookup yields CDR1 MGHDK and CDR2 SYGVNS. V was cut by 2 bases and J by 6 bases, with 10 bases left in between. CDR3 length: 14 residues. The CDR3 sequence is CASSEHQGYEKLFF. In DNA, the CDR3 is TGTGCCAGCAGTGAACACCAGGGGTATGAAAAACTGTTTTTT.

This clonotype was seen ten or more times. V usage is TRBV2 and J usage is TRBJ1-1, with D possibly being TRBD1 (6 bases). This CDR3 spans 14 amino acids. Germline-derived CDR1 and CDR2 are SNHLY and FYNNEI. V was shortened by 7 bases and J by 4 bases, with 16 bases between the two germline ends. The DNA for the CDR3 is TGTGCCAGCAAAGAACAGGGCCCGAGCACTGAAGCTTTCTTT. It specifies CASKEQGPSTEAFF. The full variable domain, rest sourced from reference TRBV2 and TRBJ1-1, is EPEVTQTPSHQVTQMGQEVILRCVPISNHLYFYWYRQILGQKVEFLVSFYNNEISEKSEIFDDQFSVERPDGSNFTLKIRSTKLEDSAMYFCASKEQGPSTEAFFGQGTRLTVV.

The chain has TRBV5-5 and TRBJ2-3, with a weak D call TRBD2 (6 bases). This CDR3 is 15 amino acids long. The germline V and J ends were trimmed by 0 bases and 5 bases, with 13 bases remaining between them. Germline CDR1 is SGHKS and CDR2 is YYEKEE (reference sequence). The chain's CDR3 is CASSLVGGGGDTQYF. For the CDR3, the DNA is TGTGCCAGCAGCTTGGTCGGGGGAGGAGGAGATACGCAGTATTTT.

This clonotype was detected many times. The chain has TRBV15 and TRBJ1-6, with D possibly being TRBD1 (6 bases). Germline CDR1 LNHNV, CDR2 YYDKDF (reference sequence). The CDR3 loop spans 15 amino acids. The germline V and J ends were trimmed by 1 base and 6 bases, with 10 bases remaining between them. The CDR3, as DNA: TGTGCCACCAGCAGAGTGGTGGGGGCTAATTCACCCCTCCACTTT. Protein product: CATSRVVGANSPLHF.